Sequencing of this T cell receptor (beta chain) was carried out in a study of regulatory T cells in long-lasting Graves disease. Study summary: Treatment with antithyroid drugs for over 5 years, together with positive TSH receptor antibodies, meant persistent Graves' disease.

Time point indicated: persistent/refractory GD, antithyroid drugs over 5 years with positive TRAb. From RNA extracted from PBMCs, the TCR library was made. As a group, patients came from one endocrinology department in Xi'an, China. Relying on iRepertoire HTBI primers and Arm-PCR of CDR3 regions, the team built TCR beta libraries. In TCRdb, the multiplex PCR reads were re-called with MiXCR into one record per CDR3 protein. In the table there are hundreds of thousands of distinct CDR3 sequences, around 20% of which are singletons. Germline trimming cut 3 bases from V and 11 bases from J; bases unmatched to any gene: 16. The CDR3 runs to 15 residues. CDR1 and CDR2 (germline): DFQATT, SNEGSKA (reference sequence).

The chain recombines TRBV20-1 with TRBJ1-5; TRBD1 matches 7 bases. The clonotype comes from a female donor with Graves disease. Sequenced material: peripheral blood mononuclear cells (PBMCs), taken when the disease was refractory, from a patient treated with antithyroid drugs. The CDR3 sequence: CSAREGGTALWSQHF. The CDR3 DNA is TGCAGTGCTAGGGAGGGAGGGACAGCCCTTTGGTCCCAGCATTTT.